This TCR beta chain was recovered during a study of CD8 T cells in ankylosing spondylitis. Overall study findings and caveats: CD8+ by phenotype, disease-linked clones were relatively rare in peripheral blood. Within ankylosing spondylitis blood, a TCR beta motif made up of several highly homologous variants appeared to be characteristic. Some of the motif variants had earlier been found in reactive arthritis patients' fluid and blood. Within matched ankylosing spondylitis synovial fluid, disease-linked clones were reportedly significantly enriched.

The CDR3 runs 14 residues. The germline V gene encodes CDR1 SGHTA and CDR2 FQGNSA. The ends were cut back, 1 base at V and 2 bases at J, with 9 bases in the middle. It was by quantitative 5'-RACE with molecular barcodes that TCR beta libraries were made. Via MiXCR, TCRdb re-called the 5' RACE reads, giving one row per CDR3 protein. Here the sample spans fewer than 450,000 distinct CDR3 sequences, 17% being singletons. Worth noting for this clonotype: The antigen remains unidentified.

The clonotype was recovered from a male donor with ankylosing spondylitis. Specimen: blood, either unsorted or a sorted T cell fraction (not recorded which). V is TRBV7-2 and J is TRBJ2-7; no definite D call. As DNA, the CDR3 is TGTGCCAGCAGCTTAGAAGTCAGACCCTACGAGCAGTACTTC. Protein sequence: CASSLEVRPYEQYF.